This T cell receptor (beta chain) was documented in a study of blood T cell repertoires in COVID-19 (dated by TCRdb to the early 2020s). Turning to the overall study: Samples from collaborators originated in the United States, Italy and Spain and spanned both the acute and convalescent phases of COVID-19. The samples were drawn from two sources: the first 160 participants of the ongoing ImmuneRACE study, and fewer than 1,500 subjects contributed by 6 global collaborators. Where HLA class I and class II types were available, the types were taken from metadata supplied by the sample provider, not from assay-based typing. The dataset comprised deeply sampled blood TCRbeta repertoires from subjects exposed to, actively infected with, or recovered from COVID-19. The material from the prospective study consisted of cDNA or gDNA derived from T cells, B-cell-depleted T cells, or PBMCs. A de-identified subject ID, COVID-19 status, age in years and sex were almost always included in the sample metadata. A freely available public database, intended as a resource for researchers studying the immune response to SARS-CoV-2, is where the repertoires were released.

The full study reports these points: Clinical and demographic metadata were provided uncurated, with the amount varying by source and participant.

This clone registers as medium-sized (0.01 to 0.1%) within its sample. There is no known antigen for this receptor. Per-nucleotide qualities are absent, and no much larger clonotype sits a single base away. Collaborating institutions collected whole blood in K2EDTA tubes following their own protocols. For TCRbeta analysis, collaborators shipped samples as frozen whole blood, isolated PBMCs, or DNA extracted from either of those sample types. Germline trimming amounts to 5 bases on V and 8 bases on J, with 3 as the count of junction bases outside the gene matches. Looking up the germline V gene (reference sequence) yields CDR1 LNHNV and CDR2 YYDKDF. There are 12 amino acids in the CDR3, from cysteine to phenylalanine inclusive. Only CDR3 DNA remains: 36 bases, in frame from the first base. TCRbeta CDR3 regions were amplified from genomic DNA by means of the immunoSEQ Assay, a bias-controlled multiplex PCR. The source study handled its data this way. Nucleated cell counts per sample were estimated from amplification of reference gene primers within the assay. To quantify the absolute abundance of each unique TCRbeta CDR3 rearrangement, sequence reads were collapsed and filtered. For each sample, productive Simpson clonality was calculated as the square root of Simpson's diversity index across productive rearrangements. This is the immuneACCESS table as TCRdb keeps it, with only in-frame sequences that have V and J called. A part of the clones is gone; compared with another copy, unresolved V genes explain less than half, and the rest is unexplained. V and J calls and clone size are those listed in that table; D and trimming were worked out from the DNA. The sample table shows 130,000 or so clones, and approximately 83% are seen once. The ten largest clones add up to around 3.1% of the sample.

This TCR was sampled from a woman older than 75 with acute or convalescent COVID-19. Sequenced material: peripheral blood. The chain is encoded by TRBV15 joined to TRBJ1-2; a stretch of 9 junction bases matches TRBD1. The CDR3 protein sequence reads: CATSLDRGGYTF. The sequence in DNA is TGTGCCACCAGCCTTGACAGGGGGGGCTACACCTTC.